This T cell receptor beta chain stems from a study of early T cells in non-severe SARS-CoV-2 infection. Study context: Sequenced material consisted of bulk RNA (from unsorted whole blood), and chains were unpaired.

The V and J ends lost 1 base and 9 bases respectively, with 16 bases between them. The CDR3 length is 16 residues. Germline-derived CDR1 and CDR2 are LGHDT and YNNKEL (reference sequence). Individual cDNA molecules were tagged with unique molecular identifiers. TCRdb re-called the 5' RACE reads with MiXCR, one entry per CDR3 protein. The data contain nearly 50,000 distinct CDR3 sequences, under 7.5% of them singletons. For this clonotype: No antigen is known for it.

Points from the study as a whole: Sequences matched to VDJdb favored anti-spike CD8 responses, while private and CD4 specificities were missed.

The chain is built from TRBV3-1 and TRBJ1-6; D ambiguous. The clonotype originates from an adult who was a healthcare worker with PCR-confirmed SARS-CoV-2 infection or an uninfected control (not recorded which). The sequencing here drew on whole blood, taken at baseline. The DNA for the CDR3 is TGTGCCAGCAGCCAAGGTGGATTCGGGTTGAGTTCACCCCTCCACTTT. It is translated as CASSQGGFGLSSPLHF.